The clone carrying this TCR beta chain was seen a handful of times. Its antigen remains unknown. TCR cDNA, made by 5'RACE template switching, carried an added universal primer site and UMIs. TCRdb analysed the 5' RACE reads with MiXCR anew, one entry per CDR3 protein. The profile covers some 390,000 distinct CDR3 sequences, with about 19% appearing a single time and 18% taken by the ten largest. The record originates from a study of T cells after yellow fever vaccination. General study points: A secondary response was less intense yet reached its peak sooner, at day 5 versus 15. Abundant clonotypes (contaminants from the bulk population) could be present in FACS-sorted repertoires. Clonotypes appearing in both CD4 and CD8 compartments existed, and their share was small.

This clonotype was sampled from a man between 18 and 29 years old who received the YFV17D yellow fever vaccine. Sequencing used PBMCs, obtained before the yellow fever booster vaccination.

The CDR3 is CASSLEASATNEKLFF. The DNA of the CDR3 is TGCGCCAGCAGCTTGGAGGCCAGCGCAACTAATGAAAAACTGTTTTTT. The chain has TRBV5-1 and TRBJ1-4; D unresolved. Per germline, CDR1 SGHRS and CDR2 YFSETQ. This CDR3 is 16 amino acids long. Trimming removed 0 bases at V and 0 bases at J, with 9 bases between. Variable domain in full (rest from reference TRBV5-1 and TRBJ1-4): KAGVTQTPRYLIKTRGQQVTLSCSPISGHRSVSWYQQTPGQGLQFLFEYFSETQRNKGNFPGRFSGRQFSNSRSEMNVSTLELGDSALYLCASSLEASATNEKLFFGSGTQLSVL.